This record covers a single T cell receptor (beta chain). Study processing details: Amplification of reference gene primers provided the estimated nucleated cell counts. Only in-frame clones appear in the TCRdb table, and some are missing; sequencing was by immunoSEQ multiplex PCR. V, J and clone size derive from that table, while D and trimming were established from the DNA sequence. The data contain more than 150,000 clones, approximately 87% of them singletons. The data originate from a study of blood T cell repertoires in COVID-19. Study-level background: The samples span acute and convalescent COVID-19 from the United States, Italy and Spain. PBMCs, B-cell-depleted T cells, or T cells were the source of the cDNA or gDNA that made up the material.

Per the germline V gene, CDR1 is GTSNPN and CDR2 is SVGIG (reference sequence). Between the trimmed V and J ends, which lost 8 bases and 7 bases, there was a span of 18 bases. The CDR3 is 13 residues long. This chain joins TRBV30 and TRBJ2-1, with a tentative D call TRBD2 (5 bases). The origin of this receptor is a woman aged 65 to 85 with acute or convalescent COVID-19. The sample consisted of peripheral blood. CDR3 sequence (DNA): TGTGCCGGATCGGTGCGGGCAGTGAATGAGCAGTTCTTC. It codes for CAGSVRAVNEQFF.